This TCR beta chain was profiled in a study of identifying expanded T cells in peripheral blood. V trimming: 1 base; J trimming: 3 bases; junction bases outside the gene matches: 7. The CDR3 runs 16 residues. CDR1 SGHDT and CDR2 YYEEEE come from the germline V gene. Clones were sequenced by immunoSEQ multiplex PCR, and TCRdb holds only the in-frame ones, with some missing. The sample lists 90,000 to 120,000 clones; roughly 90% were seen once. The clonotype comes from a person aged 18-70 years in good health. Sample: blood. The rearrangement uses TRBV5-6 and TRBJ2-3; TRBD2 matches 8 bases. The CDR3 DNA reads as TGTGCCAGCAGCTTGCGGGGGGGCCTGTTGACAGATACGCAGTATTTT. Protein: CASSLRGGLLTDTQYF.